This entry features one T cell receptor beta chain sequence. This sample was taken from a study of shared clonotypes between healthy human individuals. The assay was immunoSEQ multiplex PCR, and TCRdb's table has in-frame clones only and misses some. The sample records roughly 590,000 clones, roughly 96% being singletons. CD45RO-negative cells were positively selected for CCR7, leaving out terminally differentiated effector memory CD45RA+ cells. This CDR3 region has 14 residues. CDR1 MDHEN and CDR2 SYDVKM come from the germline V gene. The V gene end was trimmed by 7 bases and the J gene end by 5 bases; junction bases not matched to a gene: 8.

The chain joins TRBV28 to TRBJ1-5; 7 nucleotides agree with TRBD1. The source of this sequence is a woman in her 30s in good health. Sequencing input: naive CD8+ T cells sorted from blood. In DNA form, the CDR3 reads TGTGCCAGCACCCCCGAGGGGGCCTATCAGCCCCAGCATTTT. Translated, it gives CASTPEGAYQPQHF.